This T cell receptor (beta chain) was captured by sequencing in a study of shared clonotypes between healthy human individuals. Profiled with immunoSEQ multiplex PCR; TCRdb holds only in-frame clones, not every one. The table has about 1,500,000 clones, roughly 96% seen once. This clone came up once. CDR1 and CDR2 from the germline V gene are SGHNT and YENEEA. J lost 4 bases, V lost 2 bases, and 3 bases had no gene match. This CDR3 spans 14 amino acids. The sample consisted of naive CD4+ T cells sorted from blood. As to subset: CD45RA+ positively selected. The chain has TRBV11-3 and TRBJ2-7, with TRBD2 matching over 9 bases. This TCR came from a young man in good health. In DNA, the CDR3 is TGTGCCAGCAGCTTACTGACTAGCGGTTACGAGCAGTACTTC. Its translation: CASSLLTSGYEQYF.